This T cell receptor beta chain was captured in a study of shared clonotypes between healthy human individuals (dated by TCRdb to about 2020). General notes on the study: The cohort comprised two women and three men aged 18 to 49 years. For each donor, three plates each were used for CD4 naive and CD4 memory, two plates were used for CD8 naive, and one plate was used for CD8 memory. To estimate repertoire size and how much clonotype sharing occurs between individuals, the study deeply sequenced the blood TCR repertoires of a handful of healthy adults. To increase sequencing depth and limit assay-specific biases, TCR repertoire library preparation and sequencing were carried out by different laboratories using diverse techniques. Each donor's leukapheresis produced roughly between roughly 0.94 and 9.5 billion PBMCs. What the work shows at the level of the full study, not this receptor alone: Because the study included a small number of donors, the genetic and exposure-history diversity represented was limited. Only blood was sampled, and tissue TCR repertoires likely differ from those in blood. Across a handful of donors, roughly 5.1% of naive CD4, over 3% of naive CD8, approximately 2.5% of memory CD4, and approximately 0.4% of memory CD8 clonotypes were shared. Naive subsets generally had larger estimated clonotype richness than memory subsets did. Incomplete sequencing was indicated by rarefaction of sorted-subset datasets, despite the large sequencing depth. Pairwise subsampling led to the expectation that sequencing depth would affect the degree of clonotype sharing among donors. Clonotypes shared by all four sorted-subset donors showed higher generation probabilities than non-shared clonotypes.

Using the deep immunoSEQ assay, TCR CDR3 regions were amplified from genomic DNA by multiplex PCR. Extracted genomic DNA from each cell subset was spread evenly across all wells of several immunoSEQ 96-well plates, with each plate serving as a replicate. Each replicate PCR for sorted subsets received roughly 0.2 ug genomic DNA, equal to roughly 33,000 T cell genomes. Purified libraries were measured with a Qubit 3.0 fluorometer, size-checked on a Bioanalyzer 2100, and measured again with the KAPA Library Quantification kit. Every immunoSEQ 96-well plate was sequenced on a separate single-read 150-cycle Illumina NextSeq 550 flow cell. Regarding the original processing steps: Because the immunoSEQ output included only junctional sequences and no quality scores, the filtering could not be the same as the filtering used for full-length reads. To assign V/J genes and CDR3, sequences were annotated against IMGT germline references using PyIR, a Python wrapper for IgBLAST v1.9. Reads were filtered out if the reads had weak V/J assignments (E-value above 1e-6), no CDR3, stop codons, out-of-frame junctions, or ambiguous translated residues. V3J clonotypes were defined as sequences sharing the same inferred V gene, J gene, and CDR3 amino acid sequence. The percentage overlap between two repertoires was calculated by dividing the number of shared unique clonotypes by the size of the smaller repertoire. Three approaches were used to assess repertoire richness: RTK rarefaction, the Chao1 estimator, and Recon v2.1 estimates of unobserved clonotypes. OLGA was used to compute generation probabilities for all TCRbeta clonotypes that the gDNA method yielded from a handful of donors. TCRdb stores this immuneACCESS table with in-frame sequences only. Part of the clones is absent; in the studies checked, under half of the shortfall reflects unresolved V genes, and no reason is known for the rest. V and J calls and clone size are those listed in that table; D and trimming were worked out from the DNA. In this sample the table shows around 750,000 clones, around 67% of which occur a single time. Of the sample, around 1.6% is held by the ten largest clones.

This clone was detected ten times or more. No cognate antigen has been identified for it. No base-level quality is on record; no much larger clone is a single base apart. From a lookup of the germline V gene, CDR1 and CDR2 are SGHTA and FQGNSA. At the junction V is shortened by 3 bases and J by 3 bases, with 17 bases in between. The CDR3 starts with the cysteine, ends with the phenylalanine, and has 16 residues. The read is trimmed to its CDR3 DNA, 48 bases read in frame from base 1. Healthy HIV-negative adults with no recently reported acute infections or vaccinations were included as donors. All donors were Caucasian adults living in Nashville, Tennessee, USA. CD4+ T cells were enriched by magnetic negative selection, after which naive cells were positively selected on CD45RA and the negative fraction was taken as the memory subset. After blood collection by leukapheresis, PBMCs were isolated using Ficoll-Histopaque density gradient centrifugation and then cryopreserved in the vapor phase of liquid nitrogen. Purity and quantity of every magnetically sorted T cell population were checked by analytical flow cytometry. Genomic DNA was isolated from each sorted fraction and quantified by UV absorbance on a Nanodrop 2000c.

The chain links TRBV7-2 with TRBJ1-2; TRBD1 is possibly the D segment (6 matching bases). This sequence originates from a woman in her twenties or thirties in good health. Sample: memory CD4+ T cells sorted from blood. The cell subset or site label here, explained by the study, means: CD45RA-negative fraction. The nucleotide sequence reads TGTGCCAGCAGCTTTGGAGGGCAGGGGAGCGACTATGGCTACACCTTC. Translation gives CASSFGGQGSDYGYTF.